In this sample, the clone carrying this T cell receptor (beta chain) turned up many times. Its antigen remains unknown. The library targeted TCRbeta and was prepared with unique molecular identifiers. One entry per CDR3 protein, called by TCRdb with MiXCR from the PCR reads. The top ten hold around 5% of the sample, which has 750,000 to 950,000 distinct CDR3 sequences, roughly 15% seen once. The data were obtained in a study of T-cell reconstitution after alpha-beta-depleted transplantation in children. General observations from the study: Alpha-beta T cells present about two months after transplant were reported to originate from several hundred expanded graft clones.

CDR1 is MNHEY, CDR2 SMNVEV, per germline (reference sequence). Deletions cut 6 bases from V and 3 bases from J, with 12 bases between. CDR3 length: 13 amino acids. This receptor was obtained from a male patient between 10 and 17 years old who had a stem cell transplant for acute lymphoblastic leukemia, so the T cells may come from the graft donor. The starting material was PBMCs, mostly from graft donor cells, obtained 360 days after TCRalphabeta/CD19-depleted stem cell transplant. The rearrangement links TRBV27 to TRBJ2-7; D call uncertain. The CDR3 DNA sequence: TGTGCCAGCAGCTTCTCAACCTACTACGAGCAGTACTTC. This encodes CASSFSTYYEQYF.